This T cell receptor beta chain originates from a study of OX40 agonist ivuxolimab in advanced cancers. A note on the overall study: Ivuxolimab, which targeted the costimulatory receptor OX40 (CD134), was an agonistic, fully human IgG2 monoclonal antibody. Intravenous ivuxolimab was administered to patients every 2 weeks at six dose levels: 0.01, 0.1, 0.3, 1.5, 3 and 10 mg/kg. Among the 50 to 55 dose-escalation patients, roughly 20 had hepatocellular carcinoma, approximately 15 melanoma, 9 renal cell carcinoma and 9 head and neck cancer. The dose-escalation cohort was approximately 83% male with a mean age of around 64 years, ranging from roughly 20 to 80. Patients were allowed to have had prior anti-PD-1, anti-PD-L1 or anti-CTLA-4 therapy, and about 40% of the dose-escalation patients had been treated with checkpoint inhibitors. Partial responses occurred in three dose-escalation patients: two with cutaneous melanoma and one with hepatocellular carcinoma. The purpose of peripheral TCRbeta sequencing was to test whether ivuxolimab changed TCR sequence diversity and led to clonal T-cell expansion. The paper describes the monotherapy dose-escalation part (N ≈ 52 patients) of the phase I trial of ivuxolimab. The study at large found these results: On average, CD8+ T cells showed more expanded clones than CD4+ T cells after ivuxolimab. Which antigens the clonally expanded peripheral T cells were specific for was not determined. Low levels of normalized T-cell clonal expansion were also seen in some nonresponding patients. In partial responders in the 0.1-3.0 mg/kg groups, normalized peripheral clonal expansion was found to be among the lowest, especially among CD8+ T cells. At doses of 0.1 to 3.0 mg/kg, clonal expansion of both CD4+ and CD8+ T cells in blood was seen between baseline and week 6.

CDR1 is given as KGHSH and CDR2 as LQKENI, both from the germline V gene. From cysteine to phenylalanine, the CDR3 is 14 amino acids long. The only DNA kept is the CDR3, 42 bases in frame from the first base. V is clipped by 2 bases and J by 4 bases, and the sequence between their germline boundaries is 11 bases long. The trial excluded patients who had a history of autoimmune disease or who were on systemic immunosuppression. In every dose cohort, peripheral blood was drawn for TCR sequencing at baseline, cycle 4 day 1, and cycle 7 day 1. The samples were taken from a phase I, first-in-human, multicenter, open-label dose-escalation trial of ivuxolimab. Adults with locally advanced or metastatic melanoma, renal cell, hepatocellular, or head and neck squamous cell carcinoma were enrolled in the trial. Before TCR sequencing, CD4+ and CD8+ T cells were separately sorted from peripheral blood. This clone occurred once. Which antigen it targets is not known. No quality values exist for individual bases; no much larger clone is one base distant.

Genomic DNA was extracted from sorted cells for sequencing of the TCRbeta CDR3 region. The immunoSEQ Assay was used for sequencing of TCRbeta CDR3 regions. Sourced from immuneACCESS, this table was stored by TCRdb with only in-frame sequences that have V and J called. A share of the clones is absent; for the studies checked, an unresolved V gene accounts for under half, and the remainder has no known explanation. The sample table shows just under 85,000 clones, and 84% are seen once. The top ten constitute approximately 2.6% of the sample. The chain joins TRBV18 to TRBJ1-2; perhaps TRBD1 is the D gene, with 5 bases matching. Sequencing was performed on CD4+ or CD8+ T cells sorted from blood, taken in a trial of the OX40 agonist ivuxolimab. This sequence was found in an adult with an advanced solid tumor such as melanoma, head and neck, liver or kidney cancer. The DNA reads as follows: TGTGCCAGCTCACCAGTCCGGGACGCCTATGGCTACACCTTC. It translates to CASSPVRDAYGYTF.